This TCR beta chain was recorded in a study of cytomegalovirus exposure and HLA in healthy donors. CDR3 length equals 15 residues. The trim removed 4 bases at V and 3 bases at J, leaving 3 bases unmatched. Germline V CDR1 and CDR2: MNHNY, SVGAGI (reference sequence). Vbeta (60) and Jbeta (13) primers were used in the PCR. Using immunoSEQ multiplex PCR, the repertoire was profiled, and TCRdb retains in-frame clones only, with some absent. The sample contains approximately 120,000 clones, around three quarters of which appear only once. This receptor was identified in a woman in her forties or fifties in good health and CMV-seropositive. The chain carries TRBV6-6 and TRBJ1-6, with TRBD1 identical over 7 bases. Sequenced: PBMCs. The CDR3 coding sequence is TGTGCCAGCAGTTGGGGACAGAACTATAATTCACCCCTCCACTTT. Translating it yields CASSWGQNYNSPLHF.